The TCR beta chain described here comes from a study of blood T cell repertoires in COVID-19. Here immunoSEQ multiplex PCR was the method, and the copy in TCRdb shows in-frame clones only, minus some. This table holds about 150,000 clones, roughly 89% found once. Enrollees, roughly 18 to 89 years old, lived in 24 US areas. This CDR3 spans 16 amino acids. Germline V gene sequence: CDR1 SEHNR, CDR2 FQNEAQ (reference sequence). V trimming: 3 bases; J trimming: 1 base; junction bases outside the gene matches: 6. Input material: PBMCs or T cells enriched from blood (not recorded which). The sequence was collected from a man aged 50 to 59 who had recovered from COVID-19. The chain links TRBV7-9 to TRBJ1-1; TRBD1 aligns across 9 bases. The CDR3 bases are TGTGCCAGCAGCTTCGGGGACAGGGTATCGAACACTGAAGCTTTCTTT. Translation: CASSFGDRVSNTEAFF.